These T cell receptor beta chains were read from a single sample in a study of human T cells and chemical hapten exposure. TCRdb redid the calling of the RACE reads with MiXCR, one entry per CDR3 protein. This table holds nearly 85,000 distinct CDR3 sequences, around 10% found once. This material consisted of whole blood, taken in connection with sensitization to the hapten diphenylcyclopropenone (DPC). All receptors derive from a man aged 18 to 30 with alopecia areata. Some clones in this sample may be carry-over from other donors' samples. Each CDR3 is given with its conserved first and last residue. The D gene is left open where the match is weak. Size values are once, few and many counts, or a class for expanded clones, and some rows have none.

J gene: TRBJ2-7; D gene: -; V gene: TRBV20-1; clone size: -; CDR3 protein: CSAEGLGSYEQYF; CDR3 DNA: TGCAGTGCCGAGGGGTTGGGGTCCTACGAGCAGTACTTC
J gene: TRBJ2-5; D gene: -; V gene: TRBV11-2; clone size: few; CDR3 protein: CASSSLTQGRRETQYF; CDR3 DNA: TGTGCCAGCAGCTCGCTAACACAGGGGAGGAGGGAGACCCAGTACTTC
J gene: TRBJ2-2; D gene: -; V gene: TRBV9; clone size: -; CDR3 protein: CASSPNVGELFF; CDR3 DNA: TGTGCCAGCAGCCCCAACGTCGGGGAGCTGTTTTTT
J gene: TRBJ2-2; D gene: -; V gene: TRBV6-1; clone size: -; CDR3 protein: CASKERYRNTGELFF; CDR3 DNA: TGTGCCAGCAAAGAAAGGTACAGGAACACCGGGGAGCTGTTTTTT
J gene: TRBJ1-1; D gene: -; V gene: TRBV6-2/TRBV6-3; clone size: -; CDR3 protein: CASSDRSTGGTDAFF; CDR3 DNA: TGTGCCAGCAGCGACCGCTCTACAGGCGGCACTGATGCTTTCTTT
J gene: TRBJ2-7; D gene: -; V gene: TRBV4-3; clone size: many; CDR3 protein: CASSHTSTAYEQYF; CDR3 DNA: TGCGCCAGCAGCCATACTTCGACCGCCTACGAGCAGTACTTC
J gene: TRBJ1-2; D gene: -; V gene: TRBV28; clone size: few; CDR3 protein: CASSFGHPSGYTF; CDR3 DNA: TGTGCCAGCAGTTTTGGCCACCCGAGTGGCTACACCTTC
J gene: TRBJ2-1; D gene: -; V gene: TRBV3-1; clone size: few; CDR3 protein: CASSPNPYNEQFF; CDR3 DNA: TGTGCCAGCAGCCCCAATCCTTACAATGAGCAGTTCTTC
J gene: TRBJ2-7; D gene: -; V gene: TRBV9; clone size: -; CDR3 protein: CASSVAAQENSYEQYF; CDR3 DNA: TGTGCCAGCAGCGTAGCAGCCCAGGAGAACTCCTACGAGCAGTACTTC
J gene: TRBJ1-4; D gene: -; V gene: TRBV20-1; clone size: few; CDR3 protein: CSARDRTMIEKLFF; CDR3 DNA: TGCAGTGCTAGAGATCGTACTATGATAGAAAAACTGTTTTTT
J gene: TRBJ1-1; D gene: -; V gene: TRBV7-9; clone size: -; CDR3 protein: CASSPARQNTEAFF; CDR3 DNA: TGTGCCAGCAGCCCCGCGAGACAGAACACTGAAGCTTTCTTT
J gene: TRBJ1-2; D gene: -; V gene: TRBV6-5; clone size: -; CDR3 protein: CASSPTLGSYGYTF; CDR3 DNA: TGTGCCAGCAGTCCAACTCTGGGGAGTTATGGCTACACCTTC
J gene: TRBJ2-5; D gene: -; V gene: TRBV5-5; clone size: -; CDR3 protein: CASSLGVETQYF; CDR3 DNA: TGTGCCAGCAGCTTGGGAGTGGAGACCCAGTACTTC
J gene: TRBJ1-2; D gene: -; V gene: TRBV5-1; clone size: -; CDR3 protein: CASSSGQRYGYTF; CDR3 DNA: TGCGCCAGCAGCTCAGGACAGAGATATGGCTACACCTTC
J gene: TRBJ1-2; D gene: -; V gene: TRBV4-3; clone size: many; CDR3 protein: CASSQVLTGGSHGYTF; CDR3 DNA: TGCGCCAGCAGCCAAGTGTTAACCGGCGGGTCGCATGGCTACACCTTC
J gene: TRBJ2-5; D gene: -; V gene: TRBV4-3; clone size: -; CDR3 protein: CASSHHGTLQETQYF; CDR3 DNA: TGCGCCAGCAGCCATCACGGGACACTCCAAGAGACCCAGTACTTC
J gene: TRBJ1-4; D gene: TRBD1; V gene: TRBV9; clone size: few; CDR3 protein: CASSGTTGTGEEKLFF; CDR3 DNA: TGTGCCAGCAGCGGAACTACCGGGACAGGGGAAGAAAAACTGTTTTTT
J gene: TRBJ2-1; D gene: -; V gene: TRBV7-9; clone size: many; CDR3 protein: CASSLRGSNEQFF; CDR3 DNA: TGTGCCAGCAGCTTAAGGGGTTCCAATGAGCAGTTCTTC
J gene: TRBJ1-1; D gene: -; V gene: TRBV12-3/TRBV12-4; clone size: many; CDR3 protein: CASSLSGKIPEAFF; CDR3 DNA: TGTGCCAGCAGTCTTAGCGGGAAGATCCCTGAAGCTTTCTTT
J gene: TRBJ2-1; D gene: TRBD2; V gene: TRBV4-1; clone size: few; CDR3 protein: CASSQGAGGWYNEQFF; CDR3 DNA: TGCGCCAGCAGCCAAGGGGCGGGGGGTTGGTACAATGAGCAGTTCTTC
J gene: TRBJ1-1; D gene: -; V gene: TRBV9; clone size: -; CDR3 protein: CASSDQAPGFHTEAFF; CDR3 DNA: TGTGCCAGCAGTGACCAAGCCCCGGGATTCCACACTGAAGCTTTCTTT
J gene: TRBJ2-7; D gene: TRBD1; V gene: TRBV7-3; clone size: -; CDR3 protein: CASSVSRDRDYEQYF; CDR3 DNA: TGTGCCAGCAGCGTATCCCGGGACAGGGACTACGAGCAGTACTTC
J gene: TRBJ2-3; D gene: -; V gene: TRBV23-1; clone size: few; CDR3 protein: CASSQQGNSTDTQYF; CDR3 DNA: TGCGCCAGCAGTCAACAGGGGAATAGCACAGATACGCAGTATTTT
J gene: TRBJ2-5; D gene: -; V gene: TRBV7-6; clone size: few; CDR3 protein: CASSRFDNYQETQYF; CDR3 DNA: TGTGCCAGCAGCCGATTTGATAACTACCAAGAGACCCAGTACTTC
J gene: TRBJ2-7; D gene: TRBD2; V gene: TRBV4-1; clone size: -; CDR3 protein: CASSPASGGRGPYEQYF; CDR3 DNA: TGCGCCAGCAGCCCTGCAAGCGGGGGCCGGGGGCCCTACGAGCAGTACTTC
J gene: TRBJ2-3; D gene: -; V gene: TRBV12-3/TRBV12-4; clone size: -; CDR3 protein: CASSFGGQGTDTQYF; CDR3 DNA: TGTGCCAGCAGTTTCGGGGGGCAGGGCACAGATACGCAGTATTTT
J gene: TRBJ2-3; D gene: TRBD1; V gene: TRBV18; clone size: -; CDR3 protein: CASSPLPGQGTDTQYF; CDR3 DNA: TGTGCCAGCTCACCACTCCCGGGACAGGGGACAGATACGCAGTATTTT
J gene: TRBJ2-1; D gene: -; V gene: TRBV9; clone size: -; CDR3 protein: CASSVDSGDYNEQFF; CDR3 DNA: TGTGCCAGCAGCGTAGACAGCGGCGATTACAATGAGCAGTTCTTC
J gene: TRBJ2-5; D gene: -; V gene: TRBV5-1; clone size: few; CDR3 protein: CASSLYHGEETQYF; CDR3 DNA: TGCGCCAGCAGCTTGTACCATGGGGAAGAGACCCAGTACTTC
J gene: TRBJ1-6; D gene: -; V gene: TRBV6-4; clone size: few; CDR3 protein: CASSDSPGSPLHF; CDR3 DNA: TGTGCCAGCAGTGACTCGCCAGGTTCACCCCTCCACTTT
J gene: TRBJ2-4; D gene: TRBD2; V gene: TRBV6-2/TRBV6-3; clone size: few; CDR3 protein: CASSNSGVGQYF; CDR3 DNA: TGTGCCAGCAGTAATAGCGGGGTCGGGCAGTACTTC
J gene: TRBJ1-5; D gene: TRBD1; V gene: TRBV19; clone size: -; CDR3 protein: CASSRQGRSERGSNQPQHF; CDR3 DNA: TGTGCCAGTAGTCGACAGGGAAGGAGTGAGCGTGGGAGCAATCAGCCCCAGCATTTT
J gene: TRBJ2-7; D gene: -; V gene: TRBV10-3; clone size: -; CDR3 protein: CAISSDSNYEQYF; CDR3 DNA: TGTGCCATCAGTAGCGACAGCAACTACGAGCAGTACTTC
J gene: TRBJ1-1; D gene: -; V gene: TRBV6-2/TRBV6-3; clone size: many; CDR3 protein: CASSYSGRMIEAFF; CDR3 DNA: TGTGCCAGCAGTTACTCCGGCAGGATGATTGAAGCTTTCTTT
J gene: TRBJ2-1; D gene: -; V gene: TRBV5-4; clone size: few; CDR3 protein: CASSSAPVNEQFF; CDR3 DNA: TGTGCCAGCAGCTCCGCACCCGTTAATGAGCAGTTCTTC
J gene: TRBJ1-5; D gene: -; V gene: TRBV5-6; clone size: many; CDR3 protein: CASSLRGYSNQPQHF; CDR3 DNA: TGTGCCAGCAGCTTGCGGGGCTATAGCAATCAGCCCCAGCATTTT